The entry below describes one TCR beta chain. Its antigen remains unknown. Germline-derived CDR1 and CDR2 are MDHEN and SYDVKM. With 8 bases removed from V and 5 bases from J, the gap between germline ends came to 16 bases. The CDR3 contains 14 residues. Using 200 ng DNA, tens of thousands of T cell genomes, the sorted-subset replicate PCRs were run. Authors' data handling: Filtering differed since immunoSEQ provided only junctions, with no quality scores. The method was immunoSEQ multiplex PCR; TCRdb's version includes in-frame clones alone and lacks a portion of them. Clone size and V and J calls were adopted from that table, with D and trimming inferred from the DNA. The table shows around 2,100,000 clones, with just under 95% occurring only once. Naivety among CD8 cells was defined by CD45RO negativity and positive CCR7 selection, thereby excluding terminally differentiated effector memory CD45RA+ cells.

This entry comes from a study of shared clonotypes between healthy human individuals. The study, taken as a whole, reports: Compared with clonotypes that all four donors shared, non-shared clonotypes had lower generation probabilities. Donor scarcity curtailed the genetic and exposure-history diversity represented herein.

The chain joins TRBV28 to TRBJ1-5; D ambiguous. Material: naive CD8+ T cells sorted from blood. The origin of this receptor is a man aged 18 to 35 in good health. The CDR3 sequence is CASSGGGTYQPQHF. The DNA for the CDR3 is TGTGCCAGCTCCGGCGGTGGTACCTATCAGCCCCAGCATTTT. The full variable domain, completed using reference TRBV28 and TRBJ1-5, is DVKVTQSSRYLVKRTGEKVFLECVQDMDHENMFWYRQDPGLGLRLIYFSYDVKMKEKGDIPEGYSVSREKKERFSLILESASTNQTSMYLCASSGGGTYQPQHFGDGTRLSIL.